This T cell receptor beta chain was recovered during a study of CD8 T cells in Susac syndrome. When the RNA was reverse transcribed, random hexamers were used with an input of 0.5 to 1 ug. The TCR beta CDR3 was amplified by immunoSEQ multiplex PCR across 54 Vbeta, 13 Jbeta. TCRdb re-called the immunoSEQ multiplex PCR reads through MiXCR, storing one row per CDR3 protein. Here the sample spans about 140,000 distinct CDR3 sequences, 94% being singletons. Trimming stripped 5 bases from V and 8 bases from J, with 22 bases between. This CDR3 is 16 amino acids long. Germline V gene data show CDR1 as LNHNV and CDR2 as YYDKDF (reference sequence).

The origin of this receptor is a human donor in good health. The chain links TRBV15 to TRBJ2-4, with no clear D. Sequencing was carried out using CD8+ T cells from PBMCs. CDR3 DNA sequence: TGTGCCACCAGCCAAGACTCCAGGTCCGAACGGGACATTCAGTACTTC. Its protein is CATSQDSRSERDIQYF.